The rows below give T cell receptor beta chains drawn from one sample of a study of identical twins. TCRdb re-derived calls from the 5' RACE reads in MiXCR, one entry per CDR3 protein. The repertoire holds over 600,000 distinct CDR3 sequences, around 20% seen once, with roughly 4% in the top ten. These same records also appear under a second study, on T cells expressing NK-cell markers.

Input material: PBMCs. The source is a woman aged 18-29 years in good health. Each CDR3 is given with its conserved first and last residue. The D gene is left open where the match is weak. Only part of the rows carry a size: once, few, many, or a class if the clone is expanded.

NA	NA	TRBV3-1	TRBJ2-3	CASSGSRGVVDTQYF	TGTGCCAGCAGCGGTAGCCGGGGAGTGGTGGATACGCAGTATTTT
NA	few	TRBV20-1	TRBJ1-1	CSARDSGRTEAFF	TGCAGTGCTAGAGATTCGGGGAGGACTGAAGCTTTCTTT
NA	once	TRBV7-8	TRBJ2-5	CASSPLVGEETQYF	TGTGCCAGCAGCCCCTTAGTAGGGGAAGAGACCCAGTACTTC
TRBD1	many	TRBV6-1	TRBJ2-4	CASSPGTGRGIAKNIQYF	TGTGCCAGCAGTCCCGGGACAGGGCGGGGAATAGCCAAAAACATTCAGTACTTC
NA	NA	TRBV9	TRBJ2-7	CASSVGLTPEQYF	TGTGCCAGCAGCGTAGGGCTGACACCCGAGCAGTACTTC
NA	few	TRBV20-1	TRBJ1-3	CSAPGRSGNTIYF	TGCAGTGCCCCAGGGCGGAGTGGAAACACCATATATTTT
TRBD2	NA	TRBV10-1	TRBJ2-1	CASCSQREAHEQFF	TGCGCCAGCTGTAGCCAGCGGGAGGCACATGAGCAGTTCTTC
NA	few	TRBV7-6	TRBJ2-7	CASSKNRIEQYF	TGTGCCAGCAGCAAGAACAGGATCGAGCAGTACTTC
NA	many	TRBV12-3/TRBV12-4	TRBJ1-2	CASSFAGVNGYTF	TGTGCCAGCAGTTTTGCAGGAGTCAATGGCTACACCTTC
NA	many	TRBV20-1	TRBJ1-1	CSGGRTYTEAFF	TGCAGCGGAGGGCGGACCTACACTGAAGCTTTCTTT
TRBD1	NA	TRBV7-9	TRBJ2-3	CASNTGQGYDTQYF	TGTGCCAGCAACACCGGACAGGGTTACGATACGCAGTATTTT
NA	NA	TRBV9	TRBJ1-2	CASSVGHREDYGYTF	TGTGCCAGCAGCGTAGGTCACAGGGAGGACTATGGCTACACCTTC
TRBD2	many	TRBV5-1	TRBJ2-7	CASSARTSYVQYF	TGCGCCAGCAGCGCACGGACTAGCTACGTGCAGTACTTC